One sample yielded the 21 T cell receptor beta chains listed below, sequenced in a study of PD-1 blockade in classical Hodgkin lymphoma (TCRdb year 2020). The receptor library was made with the immunoSEQ multiplex PCR assay. TCRdb took over this immuneACCESS table, retaining in-frame rearrangements with V and J assigned. Such tables are incomplete; in checked studies, under half of the missing clones stem from an unresolved V gene, and the remainder is unexplained. The sample table holds around 25,000 clones, of which around 80% were seen once. Clones ranked in the top ten supply 6% to 6.5% of the sample. This specimen's time point label, interpreted: cycle 4 day 1 (C4D1), after 5 to 7 weeks of nivolumab. All trial patients had relapsed after autologous stem cell transplantation, with cohorts A, B and C differing in prior brentuximab vedotin exposure. The sample consisted of peripheral blood mononuclear cells (PBMCs), taken before the fourth cycle of nivolumab. These receptors all stem from a human donor with classical Hodgkin lymphoma.

V usage is TRBV21-1 and J usage is TRBJ1-2; the D call of TRBD1 is as the table states it, not checked on the DNA. TRBV21-1 is reported as a pseudogene. The CDR3 runs 12 residues. Here the CDR3 reads CASTSGFYGYTF. The CDR3 region has the DNA TGTGCCAGCACCTCAGGGTTCTATGGCTACACCTTC.

V and J are TRBV7-7 and TRBJ2-5; 7 nucleotides agree with TRBD2. The CDR3 consists of 14 residues. Germline V CDR1 and CDR2: SSHAT, FNYEAQ (reference sequence). The V segment lost 1 base and the J segment 2 bases; nucleotides outside the gene matches: 1. CDR3 nucleotide sequence: TGTGCCAGCAGCTTAGGGACTAGTCAAGAGACCCAGTACTTC. It specifies CASSLGTSQETQYF.

This chain joins TRBV29-1 and TRBJ2-5; 7 bases agree with TRBD2. Germline trimming cut 3 bases from V and 1 base from J; bases unmatched to any gene: 2. The CDR3 is 13 residues long. Germline V CDR1 and CDR2: SQVTM, ANQGSEA. The DNA for the CDR3 is TGCAGCGTTGATGGGACTACCCAAGAGACCCAGTACTTC. Protein sequence: CSVDGTTQETQYF.

This chain links TRBV6-5 with TRBJ2-3; no clear D. CDR3 length: 13 amino acids. Germline lookup yields CDR1 MNHEY and CDR2 SVGAGI. Trimming took off 6 bases at V and 2 bases at J, with 9 bases between the two ends. In DNA, the CDR3 is TGTGCCAGCAGAGTTAAGGTCACAGATACGCAGTATTTT. It yields the protein CASRVKVTDTQYF.

CDR3: CASSPLGDGKSYEQYF. The CDR3 nucleotides read TGTGCCAGCAGTCCCTTAGGGGATGGCAAATCCTACGAGCAGTACTTC. The rearrangement links TRBV2 to TRBJ2-7; D perhaps matches TRBD1 (5 bases). The CDR3 is 16 residues long. Trimming removed 5 bases at V and 1 base at J, with 18 bases between. The germline CDR1 and CDR2 sequences are SNHLY and FYNNEI.

The chain combines TRBV10-3 with TRBJ2-5, with 7 bases matching TRBD2. Germline CDR1 and CDR2: ENHRY and SYGVKD. This CDR3 spans 17 amino acids. V was pared by 4 bases and J by 2 bases, with 13 bases of the junction left unmatched. The CDR3 DNA follows: TGTGCCATCAGTGTTGGAGGGAGGGCCGGAGAACAAGAGACCCAGTACTTC. Translated, it gives CAISVGGRAGEQETQYF.

V is TRBV11-3 and J is TRBJ2-4, with TRBD1 as a possible D gene (5 bases). Per the germline V gene, CDR1 is SGHNT and CDR2 is YENEEA. V lost 3 bases and J 7 bases, leaving 16 bases between the germline ends. CDR3 size: 15 residues. CDR3 residues: CASSFGQGRRNIQYF. CDR3 sequence (DNA): TGTGCCAGCAGCTTCGGGCAGGGAAGACGGAACATTCAGTACTTC.

This clone was seen only once. V is TRBV19 and J is TRBJ1-1, with a weak D call TRBD1 (5 bases). Germline-derived CDR1 and CDR2 are LNHDA and SQIVND (reference sequence). Trimming removed 2 bases at V and 2 bases at J, with 9 bases between. The CDR3 has 14 residues. The CDR3 nucleotides read TGTGCCAGTAGTATATCTGGGGGTAACACTGAAGCTTTCTTT. Amino acid sequence: CASSISGGNTEAFF.

The rearrangement uses TRBV7-9 and TRBJ2-1; 9 nucleotides line up with TRBD2. With 8 bases clipped from V and 5 bases from J, the junction kept 10 bases outside the gene matches. From germline, CDR1 is SEHNR and CDR2 FQNEAQ (reference sequence). CDR3 length equals 15 residues. The CDR3 DNA sequence: TGTGCCAGCTACAAGGTTAGCGGGGGTCACAATGAGCAGTTCTTC. Its translation is CASYKVSGGHNEQFF.

The chain couples TRBV29-1 to TRBJ2-7; no firm D call. Germline V gives CDR1 SQVTM, CDR2 ANQGSEA. This CDR3 region has 12 residues. Trimming left V 3 bases short and J 7 bases short, with 13 bases between. CDR3 DNA sequence: TGCAGCGTTGACTTTCTTATGGGGGAGCAGTACTTC. This sequence encodes CSVDFLMGEQYF.

This sequence joins TRBV27 and TRBJ2-5; 10 bases agree with TRBD1. V dropped 4 bases and J dropped 5; count of bases not matched to a gene: 7. This CDR3 has 15 residues. Germline values: CDR1 MNHEY, CDR2 SMNVEV (reference sequence). The CDR3 loop is CASSSDRGLHETQYF. The CDR3 bases are TGTGCCAGCAGTTCCGACAGGGGGCTTCACGAGACCCAGTACTTC.

V gene TRBV11-3 combines with J gene TRBJ2-7, with TRBD2 identical over 8 bases. V lost 6 bases and J lost 5; bases outside the gene matches: 6. The CDR3 is made up of 13 amino acids. Germline V gene data show CDR1 as SGHNT and CDR2 as YENEEA. Written as DNA, the CDR3 is TGTGCCAGCAGGACGCGGGGGGACCACGAGCAGTACTTC. It codes for CASRTRGDHEQYF. The full variable domain, in which reference TRBV11-3 and TRBJ2-7 provide the parts outside the CDR3, is EAGVVQSPRYKIIEKKQPVAFWCNPISGHNTLYWYLQNLGQGPELLIRYENEEAVDDSQLPKDRFSAERLKGVDSTLKIQPAELGDSAVYLCASRTRGDHEQYFGPGTRLTVT.

The chain couples TRBV7-2 to TRBJ1-1; D not certain. The CDR3 has 16 amino acids. Per the germline V gene, CDR1 is SGHTA and CDR2 is FQGNSA. V was cut by 2 bases and J by 0 bases, with 13 bases left in between. The CDR3: CASSLLPGPMNTEAFF. The CDR3 DNA reads TGTGCCAGCAGCTTATTGCCCGGGCCTATGAACACTGAAGCTTTCTTT.

V and J are TRBV30 and TRBJ2-7, with D possibly matching TRBD2 (7 bases). Trimming removed 6 bases at V and 2 bases at J, with 20 bases between. The CDR3 contains 15 residues. Germline V lookup: CDR1 GTSNPN, CDR2 SVGIG (reference sequence). CDR3: CACSLEGGPTYEQYF. The DNA of the CDR3 is TGTGCCTGCTCCCTTGAGGGGGGGCCAACCTACGAGCAGTACTTC.

V usage is TRBV5-4 and J usage is TRBJ2-7; D might be TRBD1 (6 bases). The CDR3 runs 15 residues. In germline, CDR1 is SGHNT, CDR2 YYREEE (reference sequence). The ends were cut back, 4 bases at V and 6 bases at J, with 20 bases in the middle. The CDR3 loop is CASSPRPNTGSEQYF. As DNA, the CDR3 is TGTGCCAGCAGCCCAAGACCGAATACAGGGAGCGAGCAGTACTTC.

The chain couples TRBV19 to TRBJ1-2; 7 bases match TRBD1. The CDR3 spans 15 residues. CDR1 and CDR2 from the germline V gene are LNHDA and SQIVND (reference sequence). The V and J ends lost 3 bases and 4 bases, in that order; junction bases with no gene match: 8. The CDR3 DNA reads as TGTGCCAGTAGTATTTGGAAACAGGGGACCTATGGCTACACCTTC. Amino acid sequence: CASSIWKQGTYGYTF. Drawing the rest from reference TRBV19 and TRBJ1-2, the complete variable domain is DGGITQSPKYLFRKEGQNVTLSCEQNLNHDAMYWYRQDPGQGLRLIYYSQIVNDFQKGDIAEGYSVSREKKESFPLTVTSAQKNPTAFYLCASSIWKQGTYGYTFGSGTRLTVV.

The chain's CDR3 is CASSLEDRTYNEQFF. CDR3 coding DNA: TGTGCCAGCAGCTTGGAGGACAGGACTTACAATGAGCAGTTCTTC. The rearrangement uses TRBV5-8 and TRBJ2-1, with 7 positions matching TRBD1. With V trimmed by 0 bases and J by 4 bases, 4 bases remained unmatched. The CDR3 spans 15 residues. From germline, CDR1 is SGHTS and CDR2 YDEGEE.

The rearrangement links TRBV27 to TRBJ2-5, with D possibly being TRBD2 (5 bases). The germline V gene encodes CDR1 MNHEY and CDR2 SMNVEV (reference sequence). The CDR3 spans 16 residues. V was shortened by 2 bases and J by 0 bases, with 13 bases between the two germline ends. CDR3 sequence: CASSLLRGYNQETQYF. CDR3 nucleotide sequence: TGTGCCAGCAGTTTACTCCGGGGTTACAACCAAGAGACCCAGTACTTC.

The genes are TRBV5-8 and TRBJ1-2, with D possibly matching TRBD1 (5 bases). Trimming cost V 5 bases and J 4 bases, with 12 bases left between them. The CDR3 contains 13 residues. From germline, CDR1 is SGHTS and CDR2 YDEGEE. CDR3 residues: CASRQDTFYGYTF. CDR3 coding DNA: TGTGCCAGCAGACAGGACACCTTCTATGGCTACACCTTC.

The rearrangement joins TRBV19 to TRBJ1-2; possible D gene TRBD1, 6 bases. Germline V lookup: CDR1 LNHDA, CDR2 SQIVND (reference sequence). This CDR3 region has 15 residues. V was trimmed by 6 bases and J by 2 bases, leaving 16 bases between them. The CDR3 DNA sequence: TGTGCCAGTAGACCGTTGGACAGTTCCAACTATGGCTACACCTTC. Its translation is CASRPLDSSNYGYTF.

The chain uses TRBV18 and TRBJ2-1; D is unclear. CDR1 and CDR2 from the germline V gene are KGHSH and LQKENI. V lost 4 bases, J lost 4 bases, and 5 bases lay in between. This CDR3 region has 12 residues. The CDR3 loop reads CASSRTYNEQFF. Here the CDR3 DNA reads TGTGCCAGCTCACGAACTTACAATGAGCAGTTCTTC. Variable domain in full (rest from reference TRBV18 and TRBJ2-1): NAGVMQNPRHLVRRRGQEARLRCSPMKGHSHVYWYRQLPEEGLKFMVYLQKENIIDESGMPKERFSAEFPKEGPSILRIQQVVRGDSAAYFCASSRTYNEQFFGPGTRLTVL.